This T cell receptor beta chain is drawn from a study of blood T cells in healthy people across ages (dated by TCRdb to about 2015). For the study in its entirety: In model experiments, template switching captured about one uniquely barcoded TCR beta cDNA molecule for every two T cells. Using deep sequencing normalized with unique cDNA molecular identifiers, the study measured how TCR beta repertoire diversity changes with age. The donors were divided into four age groups: young (average approximately 16 years), middle-aged (approximately 41), aged (around 59) and long-lived (roughly 82). Donors of different ages were randomly distributed across sequencing lanes to avoid experimental bias. Using the same blood draw, the study looked at two additional independent replicas of 1 million unique cDNA reads for two donors, one aged 18 to 30 and the other aged 80 or older.

The library was generated by 5' RACE. Sequencing was performed on an Illumina HiSeq 2500. A second PCR of roughly 6 to 12 cycles was performed with a sample-barcoded 5' primer and a J-beta primer mix. A template-switch 5' adaptor carrying 12 random nucleotides introduced a unique molecular identifier onto each TCR beta cDNA molecule. Each sample yielded at least 2.5 million CDR3-containing paired-end reads. The Mint cDNA synthesis kit, primed by a TRBC-specific oligonucleotide, was used to synthesize first-strand cDNA from all RNA. All cDNA was treated with uracil-DNA glycosylase and then went through a first 18-cycle PCR with the universal primers M1SS and BC2_uni_R. Concerning the study's data processing: For normalization, 1 million high-quality reads were randomly selected from each sample, with every read carrying a distinct molecular identifier. Reads with shared molecular identifiers were discarded instead of being binned into consensus sequences. MiTCR, with a Q25 quality threshold and the strictest error-elimination algorithm, was used for CDR3 identification, clonotype clustering and error correction. A nonparametric unseen species model using Euler transformation provided a lower-bound estimate of total TCR beta diversity. The public reads were run again by TCRdb, first through fastp at Q25 and then through MiXCR, and only productive beta chains were kept. Identical CDR3 protein sequences are pooled into one entry, listed with their most common genes and DNA. TCRdb, rather than the study authors, made the V and J calls. The sample profile shows approximately 810,000 distinct CDR3 sequences; under 40% of them were found once. The leading ten clones occupy approximately 12% of the sample.

Via the germline V gene, CDR1 is MGHRA and CDR2 YSYEKL. The CDR3 numbers 14 residues from cysteine through phenylalanine. Left in the record is the CDR3 DNA by itself, 42 bases read in frame from the first base. V lost 0 bases and J lost 8 bases; the stretch between them is 11 bases long. The donors were around 39 Caucasian individuals from Russia, aged roughly 6 to 90 years, who were systemically healthy. Each donor gave ten milliliters of peripheral blood, drawn into EDTA-treated Vacutainer tubes. PBMCs were isolated by Ficoll-Paque density-gradient centrifugation, with at least 7 million obtained per sample. Trizol reagent was used to extract total RNA from the PBMCs, yielding at least 5 micrograms per sample. For every donor, flow cytometry on a PBMC aliquot measured the percentage of naive CD45RAhigh/CD27high T cells. As for this clonotype: This clone's antigen is unknown. No much larger clonotype is one base removed from it; base qualities were not supplied.

Broad study findings and their caveats: There was a strong correlation between observed TCR beta diversity and the percentage of naive T cells measured by flow cytometry. Estimates of total diversity based on one million sequenced T cells were regarded as lower bounds and as underestimates. Bulk unsorted PBMC profiling prevented conclusive comparison of naive and antigen-experienced compartments. As age increased, observed TCR beta diversity per million T cells dropped in a roughly linear way, and a significant reduction was already evident by age about 40. Compared with the aged group, the long-lived group had more naive CD4+ T cells, fewer expanded clones and increased TCR diversity, a pattern suggesting age selection. The CMV infection status of donors was not known, potentially confounding age-related changes in expanded clonotypes.

The sample consisted of blood. The clonotype was recovered from a man aged 18 to 35 in good health. The chain employs TRBV4-1 and TRBJ2-1; the best D guess is TRBD1, with 6 bases matching. CDR3 sequence: CASSQDPRTDEQFF. The DNA sequence is TGCGCCAGCAGCCAAGATCCCCGGACAGATGAGCAGTTCTTC.